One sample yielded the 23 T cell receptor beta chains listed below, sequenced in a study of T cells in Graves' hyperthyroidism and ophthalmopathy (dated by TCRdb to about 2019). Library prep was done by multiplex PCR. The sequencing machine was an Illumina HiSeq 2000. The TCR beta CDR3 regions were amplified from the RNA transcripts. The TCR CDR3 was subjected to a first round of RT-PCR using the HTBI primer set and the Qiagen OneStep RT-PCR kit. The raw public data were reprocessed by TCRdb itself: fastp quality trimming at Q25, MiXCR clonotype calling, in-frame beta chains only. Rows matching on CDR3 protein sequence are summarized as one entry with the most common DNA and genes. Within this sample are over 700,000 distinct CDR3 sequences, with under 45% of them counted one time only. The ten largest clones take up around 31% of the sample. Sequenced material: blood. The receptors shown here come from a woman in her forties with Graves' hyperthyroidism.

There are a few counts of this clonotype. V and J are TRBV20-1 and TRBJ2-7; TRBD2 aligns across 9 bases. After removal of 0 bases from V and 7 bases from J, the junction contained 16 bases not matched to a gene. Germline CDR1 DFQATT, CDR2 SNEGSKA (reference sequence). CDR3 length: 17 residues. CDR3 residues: CSARDLAGKSLGSEQYF. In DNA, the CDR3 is TGCAGTGCTAGAGATCTAGCGGGAAAATCCCTTGGTAGTGAGCAGTACTTC.

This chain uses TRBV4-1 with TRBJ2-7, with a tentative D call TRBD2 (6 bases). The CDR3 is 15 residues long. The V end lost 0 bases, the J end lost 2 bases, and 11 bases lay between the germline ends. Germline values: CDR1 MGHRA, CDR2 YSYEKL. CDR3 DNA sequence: TGCGCCAGCAGCCAAGATAGCCGGGAGCCCTACGAGCAGTACTTC. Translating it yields CASSQDSREPYEQYF.

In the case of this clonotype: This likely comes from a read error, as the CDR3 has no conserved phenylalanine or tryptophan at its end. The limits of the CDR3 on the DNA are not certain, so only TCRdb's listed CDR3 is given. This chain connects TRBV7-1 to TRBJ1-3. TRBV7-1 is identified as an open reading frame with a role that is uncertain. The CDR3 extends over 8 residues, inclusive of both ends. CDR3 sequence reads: CASIGRVS.

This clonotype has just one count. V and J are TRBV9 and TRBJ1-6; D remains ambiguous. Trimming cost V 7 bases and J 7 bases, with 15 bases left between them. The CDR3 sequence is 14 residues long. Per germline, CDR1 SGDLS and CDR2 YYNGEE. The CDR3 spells CASGLRRENSPLHF. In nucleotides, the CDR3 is TGTGCCAGCGGCCTAAGGAGGGAGAATTCACCCCTCCACTTT. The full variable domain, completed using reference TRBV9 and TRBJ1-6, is DSGVTQTPKHLITATGQRVTLRCSPRSGDLSVYWYQQSLDQGLQFLIQYYNGEERAKGNILERFSAQQFPDLHSELNLSSLELGDSALYFCASGLRRENSPLHFGNGTRLTVT.

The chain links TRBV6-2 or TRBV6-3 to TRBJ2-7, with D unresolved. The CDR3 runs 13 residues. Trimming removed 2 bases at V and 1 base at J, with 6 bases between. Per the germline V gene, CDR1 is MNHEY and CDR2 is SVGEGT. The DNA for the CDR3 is TGTGCCAGCAGTTACCCCATATCCTACGAGCAGTACTTC. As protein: CASSYPISYEQYF.

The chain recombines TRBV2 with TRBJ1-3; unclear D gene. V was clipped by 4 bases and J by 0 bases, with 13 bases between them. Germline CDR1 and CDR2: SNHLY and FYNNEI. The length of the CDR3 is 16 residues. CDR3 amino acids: CASSGGTGRSGNTIYF. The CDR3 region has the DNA TGTGCCAGCAGTGGCGGTACCGGGCGCTCTGGAAACACCATATATTTT.

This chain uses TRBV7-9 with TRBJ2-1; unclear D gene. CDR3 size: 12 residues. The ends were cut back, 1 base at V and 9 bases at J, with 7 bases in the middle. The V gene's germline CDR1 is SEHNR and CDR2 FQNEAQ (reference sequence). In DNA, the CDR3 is TGTGCCAGCAGCTTAGATGCGGTTGAGCAGTTCTTC. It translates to CASSLDAVEQFF.

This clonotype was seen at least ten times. The CDR3 DNA sequence: TGTGCCACCAGCCCCGCCAGTTTTTGGGACACTGAAGCTTTCTTT. This translates into CATSPASFWDTEAFF. The V and J genes are TRBV15 and TRBJ1-1; D call uncertain. V lost 5 bases and J 3 bases, leaving 16 bases between the germline ends. Germline CDR1 and CDR2: LNHNV and YYDKDF (reference sequence). CDR3 size: 15 residues. Full variable domain (missing parts from reference TRBV15 and TRBJ1-1): DAMVIQNPRYQVTQFGKPVTLSCSQTLNHNVMYWYQQKSSQAPKLLFHYYDKDFNNEADTPDNFQSRRPNTSFCFLDIRSPGLGDTAMYLCATSPASFWDTEAFFGQGTRLTVV.

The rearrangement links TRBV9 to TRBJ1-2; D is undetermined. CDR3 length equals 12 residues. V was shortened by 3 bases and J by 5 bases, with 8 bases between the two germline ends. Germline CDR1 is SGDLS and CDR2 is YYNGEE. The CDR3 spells CASSAVGYGYTF. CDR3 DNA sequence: TGTGCCAGCAGCGCTGTCGGGTATGGCTACACCTTC.

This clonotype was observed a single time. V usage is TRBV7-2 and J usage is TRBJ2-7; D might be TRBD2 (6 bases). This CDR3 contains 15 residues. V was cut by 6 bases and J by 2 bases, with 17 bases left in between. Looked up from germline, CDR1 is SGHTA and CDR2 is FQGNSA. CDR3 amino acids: CASSTGGAAAYEQYF. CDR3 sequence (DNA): TGTGCCAGCAGTACCGGGGGAGCGGCAGCCTACGAGCAGTACTTC. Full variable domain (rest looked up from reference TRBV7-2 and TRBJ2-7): GAGVSQSPSNKVTEKGKDVELRCDPISGHTALYWYRQSLGQGLEFLIYFQGNSAPDKSGLPSDRFSAERTGGSVSTLTIQRTQQEDSAVYLCASSTGGAAAYEQYFGPGTRLTVT.

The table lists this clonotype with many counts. Here the CDR3 DNA reads TGTGCCAGCAGCCAGGGACAGGCGTATTATGGCTACACCTTC. Amino acids: CASSQGQAYYGYTF. The chain uses TRBV7-9 and TRBJ1-2, with TRBD1 matching 8 bases. Germline values: CDR1 SEHNR, CDR2 FQNEAQ (reference sequence). This CDR3 has 14 amino acids. The trim removed 5 bases at V and 5 bases at J, leaving 7 bases unmatched.

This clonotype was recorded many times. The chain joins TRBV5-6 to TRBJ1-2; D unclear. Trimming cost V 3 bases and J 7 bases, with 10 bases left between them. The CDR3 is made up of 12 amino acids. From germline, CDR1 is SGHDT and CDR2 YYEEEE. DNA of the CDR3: TGTGCCAGCAGCTCGGAAGGAGGTGGCTACACCTTC. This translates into CASSSEGGGYTF.

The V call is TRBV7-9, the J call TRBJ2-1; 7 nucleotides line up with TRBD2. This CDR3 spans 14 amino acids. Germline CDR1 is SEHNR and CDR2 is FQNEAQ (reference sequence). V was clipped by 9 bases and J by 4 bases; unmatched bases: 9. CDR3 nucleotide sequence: TGTGCCAGTGGTATGGCGGGAGCTTACAATGAGCAGTTCTTC. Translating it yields CASGMAGAYNEQFF.

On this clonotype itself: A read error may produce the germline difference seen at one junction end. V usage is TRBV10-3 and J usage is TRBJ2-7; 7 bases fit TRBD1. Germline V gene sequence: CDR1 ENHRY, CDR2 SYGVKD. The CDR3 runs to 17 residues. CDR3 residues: CASSSPTRGLRRDEQYF. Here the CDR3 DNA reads TGTGCCAGCAGTTCTCCGACGAGGGGGCTCCGGCGAGACGAGCAGTACTTC.

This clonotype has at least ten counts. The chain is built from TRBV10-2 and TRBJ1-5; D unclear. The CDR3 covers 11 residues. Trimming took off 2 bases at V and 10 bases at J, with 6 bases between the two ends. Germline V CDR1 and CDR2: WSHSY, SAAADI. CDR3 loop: CASSEVGPQHF. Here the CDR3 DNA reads TGCGCCAGCAGTGAGGTTGGCCCCCAGCATTTT.

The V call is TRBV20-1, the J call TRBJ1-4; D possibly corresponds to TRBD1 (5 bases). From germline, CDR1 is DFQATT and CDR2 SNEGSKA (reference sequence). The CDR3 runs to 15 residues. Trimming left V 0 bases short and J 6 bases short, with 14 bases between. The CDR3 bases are TGCAGTGCTAGAGAAGCAGGGCGGCGGGATGAAAAACTGTTTTTT. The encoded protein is CSAREAGRRDEKLFF.

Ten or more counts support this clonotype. For the CDR3, the DNA is TGTGCCACCAGCAGAACTCGACAGGGCCGTCGAGAGACCCAGTACTTC. It encodes CATSRTRQGRRETQYF. The chain joins TRBV15 to TRBJ2-5, with TRBD1 matching over 7 bases. The germline gives CDR1 LNHNV, CDR2 YYDKDF (reference sequence). V gave up 2 bases and J gave up 4 bases; unmatched junction bases: 10. The CDR3 length is 16 residues.

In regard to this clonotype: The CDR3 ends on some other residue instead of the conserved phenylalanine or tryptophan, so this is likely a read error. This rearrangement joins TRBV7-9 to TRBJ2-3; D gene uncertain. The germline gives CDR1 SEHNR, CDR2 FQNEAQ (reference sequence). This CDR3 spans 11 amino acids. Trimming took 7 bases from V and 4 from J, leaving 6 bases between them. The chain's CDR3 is CASTAADTQYS. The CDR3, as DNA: TGTGCCAGCACTGCGGCAGATACGCAGTATTCT.

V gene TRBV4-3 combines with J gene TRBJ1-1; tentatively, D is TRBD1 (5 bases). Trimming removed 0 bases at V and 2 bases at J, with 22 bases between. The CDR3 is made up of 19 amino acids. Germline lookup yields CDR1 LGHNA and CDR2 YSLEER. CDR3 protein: CASSQDLRDLWNLNTEAFF. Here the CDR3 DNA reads TGCGCCAGCAGCCAAGATCTCCGGGACCTTTGGAATCTAAACACTGAAGCTTTCTTT.

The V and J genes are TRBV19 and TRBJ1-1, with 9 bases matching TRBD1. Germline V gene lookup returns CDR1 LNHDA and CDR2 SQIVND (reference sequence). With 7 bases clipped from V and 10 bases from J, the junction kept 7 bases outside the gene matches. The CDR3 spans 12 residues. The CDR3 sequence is CASTGQGFAAFF. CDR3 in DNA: TGTGCCAGTACGGGACAGGGTTTTGCAGCTTTCTTT.

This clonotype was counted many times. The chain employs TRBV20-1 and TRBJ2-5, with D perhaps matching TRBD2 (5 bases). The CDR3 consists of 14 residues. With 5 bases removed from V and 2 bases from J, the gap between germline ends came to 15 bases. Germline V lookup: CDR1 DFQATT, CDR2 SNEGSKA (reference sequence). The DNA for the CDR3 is TGCAGTGCTCCCCCCGCGACGGGGCAAGAGACCCAGTACTTC. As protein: CSAPPATGQETQYF.

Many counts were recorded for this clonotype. This CDR3 is CSVASGTLSYEQYF. CDR3 DNA: TGCAGCGTTGCCAGCGGGACACTGTCCTACGAGCAGTACTTC. The rearrangement links TRBV29-1 to TRBJ2-7, with D maybe TRBD2 (7 bases). The CDR3 spans 14 residues. The V end was cut by 4 bases, the J end by 1 base, with 14 bases between. CDR1 is SQVTM and CDR2 is ANQGSEA in the germline V gene.

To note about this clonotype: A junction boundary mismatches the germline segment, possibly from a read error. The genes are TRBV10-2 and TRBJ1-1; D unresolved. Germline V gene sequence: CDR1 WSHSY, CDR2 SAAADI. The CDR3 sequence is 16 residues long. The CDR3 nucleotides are TGTGCCAGCAACCCCAGACGATCCGGTATTGACACTGAAGCTTTCTTT. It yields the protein CASNPRRSGIDTEAFF.